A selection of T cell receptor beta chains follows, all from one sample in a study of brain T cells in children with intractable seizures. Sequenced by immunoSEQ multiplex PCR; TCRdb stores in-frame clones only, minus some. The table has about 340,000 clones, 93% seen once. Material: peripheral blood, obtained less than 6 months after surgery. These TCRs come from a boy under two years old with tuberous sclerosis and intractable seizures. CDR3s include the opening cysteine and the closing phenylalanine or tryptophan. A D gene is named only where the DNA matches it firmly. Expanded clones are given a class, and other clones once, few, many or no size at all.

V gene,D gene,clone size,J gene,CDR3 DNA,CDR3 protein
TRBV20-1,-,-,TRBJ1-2,TGCAGTGCTCCAAACTATGGCTACACCTTC,CSAPNYGYTF
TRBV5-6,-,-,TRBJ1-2,TGTGCCAGCAGCTCGAACTATGGCTACACCTTC,CASSSNYGYTF
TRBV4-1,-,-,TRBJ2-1,TGCGCCAGCAGCCCCCCAGCCCCCTCCTACAATGAGCAGTTCTTC,CASSPPAPSYNEQFF
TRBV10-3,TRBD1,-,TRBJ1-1,TGTGCCATCAGTGAAACAGGGGTGGGCACTGAAGCTTTCTTT,CAISETGVGTEAFF
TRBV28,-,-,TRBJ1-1,TGTGCCAGCAGCCAATTGAACACTGAAGCTTTCTTT,CASSQLNTEAFF
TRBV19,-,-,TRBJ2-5,TGTGCCAGTAGTATAGATCAAGGGAAGTGGCAGACCCAGTACTTC,CASSIDQGKWQTQYF
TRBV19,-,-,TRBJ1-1,TGTGCCAGTAGTGGATTGGGGTACACTGAAGCTTTCTTT,CASSGLGYTEAFF
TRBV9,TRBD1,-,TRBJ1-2,TGTGCCAGCAGTTCCGGGACAGCCCACTATGGCTACACCTTC,CASSSGTAHYGYTF
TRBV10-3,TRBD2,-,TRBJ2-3,TGTGCCATCAGTGAGTCGCGTAGCGGGCCTACTAGCACAGATACGCAGTATTTT,CAISESRSGPTSTDTQYF
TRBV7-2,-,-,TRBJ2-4,TGTGCCAGCAGCCAAACAGGTCCTAGATTCGGCATAGCCAAAAACATTCAGTACTTC,CASSQTGPRFGIAKNIQYF
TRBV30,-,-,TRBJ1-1,TGTGCCGGAGAACCGGGGTCTAACACTGAAGCTTTCTTT,CAGEPGSNTEAFF
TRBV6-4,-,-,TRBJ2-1,TGTGCCAGCAGTGCTATAGGGGAGACCTACAATGAGCAGTTCTTC,CASSAIGETYNEQFF
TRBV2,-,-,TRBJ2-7,TGTGCCAGCAGTGGATGGCAACTGGCCTACGAGCAGTACTTC,CASSGWQLAYEQYF
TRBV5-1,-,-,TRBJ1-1,TGCGCCAGCAGCTTTGAGATGAACACTGAAGCTTTCTTT,CASSFEMNTEAFF
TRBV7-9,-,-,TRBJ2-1,TGTGCCAGCAGTCCTAGGGCAGGGGCTCACAATGAGCAGTTCTTC,CASSPRAGAHNEQFF
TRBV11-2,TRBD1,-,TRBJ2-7,TGTGCCAGCAGCTGGACAGGGGGCTTATACGAGCAGTACTTC,CASSWTGGLYEQYF
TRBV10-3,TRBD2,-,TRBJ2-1,TGTGCCATCAGCGGACTAGCGGGAGTTCGGCCTAATGAGCAGTTCTTC,CAISGLAGVRPNEQFF
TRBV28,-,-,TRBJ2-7,TGTGCCAGCAGTTTAGCGGGGGCTTACGAGCAGTACTTC,CASSLAGAYEQYF
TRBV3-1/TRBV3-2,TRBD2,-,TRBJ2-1,TGTGCCAGCAGCCCACTAGCGGATTTCAACAATGAGCAGTTCTTC,CASSPLADFNNEQFF
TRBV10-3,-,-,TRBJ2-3,TGTGCCATCAGTGAGTCTGGGACCGCGGGCACAGATACGCAGTATTTT,CAISESGTAGTDTQYF
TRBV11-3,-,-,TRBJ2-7,TGTGCCAGCAGCCCTAGGAGGGGGCGTTCCTACGAGCAGTACTTC,CASSPRRGRSYEQYF
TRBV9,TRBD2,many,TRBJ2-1,TGTGCCAGTGCTAGCGGGGGGAGCTCCTACAATGAGCAGTTCTTC,CASASGGSSYNEQFF
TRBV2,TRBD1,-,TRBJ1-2,TGTGCCAGCAGATACAGGGGGCGGGGCTACACCTTC,CASRYRGRGYTF
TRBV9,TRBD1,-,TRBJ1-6,TGTGCCAGCAGCGGGGCCGGGACAGATAATTCACCCCTCCACTTT,CASSGAGTDNSPLHF
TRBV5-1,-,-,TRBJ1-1,TGCGCCAGCAGCTATGAGGGGAGGAACACTGAAGCTTTCTTT,CASSYEGRNTEAFF
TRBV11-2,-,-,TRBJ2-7,TGTGCCAGCAGCGCCCCCGGTGGGGGATTTGACGAGCAGTACTTC,CASSAPGGGFDEQYF
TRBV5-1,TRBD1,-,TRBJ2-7,TGCGCCAGCAGCTTACGACAGGGCTACGAGCAGTACTTC,CASSLRQGYEQYF
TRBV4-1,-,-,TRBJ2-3,TGCGCCAGCAGCCAAGAACAGATTACGCAGTATTTT,CASSQEQITQYF
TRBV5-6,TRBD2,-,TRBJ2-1,TGTGCCAGCAGCTTCGGGGGGTTGGATGAGCAGTTCTTC,CASSFGGLDEQFF
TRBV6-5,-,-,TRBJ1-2,TGTGCCAGCAGTTCCAGTCCGAGCAACTATGGCTACACCTTC,CASSSSPSNYGYTF
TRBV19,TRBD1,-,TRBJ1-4,TGTGCCAGTAGTATCGACAGGGGGCGGGAAAAACTGTTTTTT,CASSIDRGREKLFF
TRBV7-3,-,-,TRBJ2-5,TGTGCCAGCAGTTCGATGACCCAAGAGACCCAGTACTTC,CASSSMTQETQYF
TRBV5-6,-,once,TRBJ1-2,TGTGCCAGCAGCTTGGGAGTGAGGGGTAACTATGGCTACACCTTC,CASSLGVRGNYGYTF
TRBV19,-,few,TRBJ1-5,TGTGCCAGTACCCCGGGGATAGTATACAATCAGCCCCAGCATTTT,CASTPGIVYNQPQHF
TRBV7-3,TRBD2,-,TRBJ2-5,TGTGCCAGCAGCCGGACTAGCGGCGAGACCCAGTACTTC,CASSRTSGETQYF
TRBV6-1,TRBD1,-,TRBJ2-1,TGTGCCAGCAGTGACCCCTGGGACAGTTACAATGAGCAGTTCTTC,CASSDPWDSYNEQFF
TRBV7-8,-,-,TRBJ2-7,TGTGCCAGCAGCGATATAAAGGGGCGCAGGGCCGAGCAGTACTTC,CASSDIKGRRAEQYF
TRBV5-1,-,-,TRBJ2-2,TGCGCCAGCAGCCCTACCCGGTCAAAACCCAAGACCGGGGAGCTGTTTTTT,CASSPTRSKPKTGELFF
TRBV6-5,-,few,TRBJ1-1,TGTGCCAGCAGTAGATGGGTTAACACTGAAGCTTTCTTT,CASSRWVNTEAFF
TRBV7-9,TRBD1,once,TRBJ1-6,TGTGCCAGCACCCTGGGACAGCAGAGCTCCTATAATTCACCCCTCCACTTT,CASTLGQQSSYNSPLHF
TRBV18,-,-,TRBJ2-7,TGTGCCAGCTCCCAGCTCGGTGGCAGACCCTACGAGCAGTACTTC,CASSQLGGRPYEQYF
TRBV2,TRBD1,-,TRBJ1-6,TGTGCCAGCAGTGGGACAGGGGTTGTAGAGGCCCTCCACTTT,CASSGTGVVEALHF
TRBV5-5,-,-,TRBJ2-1,TGTGCCAGCATCAGGGTCCAGGGGAATGAGCAGTTCTTC,CASIRVQGNEQFF
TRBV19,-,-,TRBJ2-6,TGTGCCAGTAGTATACGACATGTTTCTGGGGCCAACGTCCTGACTTTC,CASSIRHVSGANVLTF
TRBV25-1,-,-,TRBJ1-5,TGTGCCAGCAGTCCGATCGACAGCCCCAATCAGCCCCAGCATTTT,CASSPIDSPNQPQHF
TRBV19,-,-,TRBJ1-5,TGTGCCAGTACCCCCCCCAGGCCCCAGCATTTT,CASTPPRPQHF
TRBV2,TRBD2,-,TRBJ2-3,TGTGCCAGCAGTTTCGGACTAGCGGGAGGGTCGGATACGCAGTATTTT,CASSFGLAGGSDTQYF
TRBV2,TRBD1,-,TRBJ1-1,TGTGCCAGGAAGACGGGACAGGGGGCGAACACTGAAGCTTTCTTT,CARKTGQGANTEAFF